This T cell receptor beta chain was sequenced during a study of metastatic and nonmetastatic thyroid tumors. The overall study: The authors compared repertoires across blood and tumor or nodule tissue from malignant and benign thyroid patients.

Germline values: CDR1 MDHEN, CDR2 SYDVKM. The length of the CDR3 is 14 residues. J gave up 0 bases and V 5 bases, and 3 bases lay outside the gene matches. No treatment had been given to any patient before thyroid surgery. Overall study findings and caveats: Across blood and tumor, TCR beta diversity in malignant thyroid tumors was reportedly significantly higher than in benign nodules.

This clone showed up many times. The antigen remains undetermined. Per the study methods: It was from CDR3 differences across clinicopathological groups that a distant-metastasis classifier for papillary thyroid cancer was built. TCRdb reassembled clones from the PCR reads with MiXCR. The V and J calls and clone size are TCRdb's, not the authors'. The sample shows approximately 17,000 clones, roughly 24% of them seen only once. The chain is built from TRBV28 and TRBJ2-7; 8 bases are shared with TRBD1. The clonotype originates from a male donor with papillary thyroid cancer or a benign thyroid nodule (not recorded which). Some clones in this sample may be carry-over from other donors' samples. Sample: blood. This CDR3 reads CASSGRGLSYEQYF. The DNA of the CDR3 is TGTGCCAGCAGTGGCAGGGGGCTCTCCTACGAGCAGTACTTC.